Given below is one T cell receptor beta chain in context. The sample belongs to a study of control samples from healthy donors and cancer patients. V trimming: 5 bases; J trimming: 10 bases; junction bases outside the gene matches: 10. The germline V gene encodes CDR1 MNHEY and CDR2 SMNVEV (reference sequence). The CDR3 covers 13 residues. Sequencing used immunoSEQ multiplex PCR; TCRdb keeps in-frame clones, though not all of them. The sample has roughly 120,000 clones, more than 70% seen once; the top ten hold 3.2%. The chain joins TRBV27 to TRBJ1-1; the match to TRBD1 covers 7 bases. Sequences were obtained from blood. The sequence came from a man aged 45-65 years in good health. The chain's CDR3 is CASSPTRQGGAFF. For the CDR3, the DNA is TGTGCCAGCAGTCCAACGAGACAGGGCGGAGCTTTCTTT.